These T cell receptor beta chains were read from a single sample in a study of OX40 agonist ivuxolimab in advanced cancers. Produced via immunoSEQ multiplex PCR; TCRdb's table is partial and in-frame only. Of around 70,000 clones detected, around 82% appear once; the ten largest clones hold around 5.1%. This material consisted of CD4+ or CD8+ T cells sorted from blood, taken in a trial of the OX40 agonist ivuxolimab. The receptors come from an adult with an advanced solid tumor such as melanoma, head and neck, liver or kidney cancer. The CDR3 runs from the conserved cysteine through the conserved F or W. Fields, in order: V gene, D gene, J gene, clone size, CDR3 protein, CDR3 DNA. The D gene is left open where the match is weak. Rows may omit the clone size; those that give it use once, few, many or a size class.

TRBV7-9	NA	TRBJ2-5	NA	CASSLGSIAETQYF	TGTGCCAGCAGCTTGGGATCTATAGCCGAGACCCAGTACTTC
TRBV5-4	NA	TRBJ2-3	NA	CASSIRDRHTDTQYF	TGTGCCAGCAGCATCCGGGACCGTCACACAGATACGCAGTATTTT
TRBV18	TRBD2	TRBJ2-3	NA	CASSGATSRPSTDTQYF	TGTGCCAGCTCAGGAGCGACTAGCAGGCCTAGCACAGATACGCAGTATTTT
TRBV29-1	NA	TRBJ1-1	NA	CSVEGVGTEAFF	TGCAGCGTTGAGGGGGTTGGCACTGAAGCTTTCTTT
TRBV5-1	NA	TRBJ2-3	NA	CASSLDASDTDTQYF	TGCGCCAGCAGCTTGGATGCTAGCGACACAGATACGCAGTATTTT
TRBV19	TRBD2	TRBJ2-7	NA	CASSIPLLAGNEQYF	TGTGCCAGTAGTATCCCTTTGCTAGCGGGAAACGAGCAGTACTTC
TRBV6-6	TRBD1	TRBJ2-5	NA	CASSSTGGRETQYF	TGTGCCAGCAGCTCGACAGGGGGCAGAGAGACCCAGTACTTC
TRBV7-8	TRBD1	TRBJ2-7	NA	CASSPGGTGYEQYF	TGTGCCAGCAGCCCTGGCGGGACAGGTTACGAGCAGTACTTC
TRBV7-9	NA	TRBJ1-3	NA	CASEGAGNTIYF	TGTGCCAGCGAGGGAGCTGGAAACACCATATATTTT
TRBV5-1	TRBD2	TRBJ2-7	NA	CASSPGTSGFVNEQYF	TGCGCCAGCAGCCCCGGGACTAGCGGGTTTGTTAACGAGCAGTACTTC
TRBV11-2	NA	TRBJ2-1	few	CASSQPYPGRPGYNEQFF	TGTGCCAGCAGCCAACCTTACCCCGGCCGTCCAGGATACAATGAGCAGTTCTTC
TRBV15	NA	TRBJ2-3	once	CATSRTDTQYF	TGTGCCACCAGCAGAACAGATACGCAGTATTTT
TRBV7-2	NA	TRBJ1-2	NA	CASSLGGRNYGYTF	TGTGCCAGCAGCTTAGGTGGCAGGAACTATGGCTACACCTTC
TRBV5-1	NA	TRBJ2-7	NA	CASSWKDGGGYEQYF	TGCGCCAGCAGCTGGAAGGACGGTGGGGGCTACGAGCAGTACTTC